This is a list of T cell receptor beta chains from one sample in a study of T cells expressing NK-cell markers. TCRdb reanalyzed the 5' RACE reads, giving one entry per CDR3 protein sequence and no DNA. The table lists about 450,000 distinct CDR3 sequences. The sample taken for sequencing was blood T cells: a sorted CD56 or NKG2C T cell subset, CD4+ or CD8+ T cells, or bulk PBMC T cells (not recorded which). The receptors originated from a woman between 18 and 70 years old in good health. The CDR3 runs from the conserved cysteine through the conserved F or W.

j_call v_call cdr3_aa
TRBJ2-5 TRBV6-5 CASSYPQGGGAIETQYF
TRBJ2-7 TRBV20-1 CSAPLDGSYTYEQYF
TRBJ2-1 TRBV20-1 CSARDGLIYNEQFF
TRBJ2-5 TRBV5-1 CASSLGTGTDQETQYF
TRBJ2-4 TRBV11-2 CASSYPDRGENIQYF
TRBJ2-1 TRBV20-1 CSARPKVAGGQFF
TRBJ2-1 TRBV20-1 CSARPWESSYNEQFF
TRBJ2-5 TRBV5-1 CASSLVPSGEPRAQYF
TRBJ1-1 TRBV12-3/TRBV12-4 CASSPLAGVTEAFF
TRBJ1-5 TRBV7-2 CASSVRTGVGNQPQHF
TRBJ1-5 TRBV23-1 CASSHRTGSRNQPQHF
TRBJ2-3 TRBV4-3 CASSQDWDSWQYF
TRBJ2-1 TRBV15 CATSRVMGPYNEQFF
TRBJ1-1 TRBV20-1 CGARDFRAGGRTEAFF
TRBJ2-6 TRBV12-3/TRBV12-4 CATQIQAGGANVLTF
TRBJ1-5 TRBV20-1 CSATSGISNQPQHF
TRBJ2-3 TRBV7-7 CASSFGLAGGDTQYF
TRBJ1-1 TRBV5-6 CASSFGGPGEAFF
TRBJ2-5 TRBV11-2 CASSPRSGTGQETQYF
TRBJ2-7 TRBV7-2 CAPPGRISYEQYF
TRBJ1-5 TRBV29-1 CSDLRDRGRSGPNQPQHF
TRBJ2-1 TRBV25-1 CASSFLAGYNEQFF
TRBJ1-1 TRBV5-1 CASSLGVMNTEAFF
TRBJ2-2 TRBV20-1 CSARDTGELFF
TRBJ2-7 TRBV20-1 CSATGQGRGYEQYF
TRBJ1-1 TRBV29-1 CSVVFNPNTEAFF
TRBJ1-1 TRBV9 CASSEGGVNTEAFF
TRBJ2-5 TRBV4-3 CASSQGPSAGQETQYF
TRBJ2-3 TRBV5-1 CASGPTSESTDTQYF
TRBJ1-2 TRBV4-3 CASSLGGEGGYTF
TRBJ1-1 TRBV20-1 CSAENRDSNTEAFF
TRBJ1-5 TRBV19 CASSADSRQSNQPQHF
TRBJ2-7 TRBV27 CASSYRAAYEQYF
TRBJ2-7 TRBV11-2 CASSLPQGARYEQYF
TRBJ2-5 TRBV4-2 CASSQAQDDSETQYF
TRBJ1-5 TRBV6-1 CASSPFGSNQPQHF
TRBJ2-1 TRBV29-1 CSVGWDAYNEQFF
TRBJ2-3 TRBV11-1 CASSLGHTALTDTQYF
TRBJ1-5 TRBV27 CASREGYSNQPQHF
TRBJ1-6 TRBV4-3 CASSQAQTSYNSPLHF
TRBJ2-3 TRBV13 CASSLAGGALDTQYF
TRBJ1-1 TRBV9 CASSVRGGPNTEAFF